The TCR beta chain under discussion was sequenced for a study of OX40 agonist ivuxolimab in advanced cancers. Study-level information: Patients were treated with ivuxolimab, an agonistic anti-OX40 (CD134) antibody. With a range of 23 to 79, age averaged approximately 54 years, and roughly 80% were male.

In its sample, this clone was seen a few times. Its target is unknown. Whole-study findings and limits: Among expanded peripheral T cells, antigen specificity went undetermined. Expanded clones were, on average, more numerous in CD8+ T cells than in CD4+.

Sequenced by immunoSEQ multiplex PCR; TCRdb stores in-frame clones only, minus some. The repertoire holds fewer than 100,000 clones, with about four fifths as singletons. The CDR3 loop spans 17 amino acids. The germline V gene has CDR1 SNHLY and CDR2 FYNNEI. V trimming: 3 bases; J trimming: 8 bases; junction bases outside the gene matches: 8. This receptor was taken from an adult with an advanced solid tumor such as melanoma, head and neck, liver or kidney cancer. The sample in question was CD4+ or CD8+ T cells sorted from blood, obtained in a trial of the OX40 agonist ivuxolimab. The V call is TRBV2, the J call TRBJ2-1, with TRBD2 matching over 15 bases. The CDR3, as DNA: TGTGCCAGCAGTGATCCAGGACTAGCGGGGGGGCAATATGAGCAGTTCTTC. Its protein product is CASSDPGLAGGQYEQFF.